A selection of T cell receptor beta chains follows, all from one sample in a study of CD8 T cells in ankylosing spondylitis. TCRdb reprocessed the 5' RACE reads with MiXCR, giving one entry per CDR3 protein. Of approximately 220,000 distinct CDR3 sequences in the sample, approximately 20% were seen once. The sample comprised blood, either unsorted or a sorted T cell fraction (not recorded which). The source of these receptors is a male donor with ankylosing spondylitis. The CDR3 runs from the conserved cysteine through the conserved F or W. Fields, in order: D gene, clone size, J gene, V gene, CDR3 protein, CDR3 DNA. The D gene is left open where the match is weak. The size field is filled for only some rows; it gives once, few, many or a size class.

d_gene: TRBD1
abundance: -
j_gene: TRBJ2-1
v_gene: TRBV3-1
CDR3aa: CASSQGQLISYNEQFF
CDR3nt: TGTGCCAGCAGCCAGGGACAGTTGATCTCCTACAATGAGCAGTTCTTC

d_gene: TRBD2
abundance: many
j_gene: TRBJ2-3
v_gene: TRBV5-6
CDR3aa: CASSSVTSGGSTDTQYF
CDR3nt: TGTGCCAGCAGCTCCGTGACTAGCGGGGGATCCACAGATACGCAGTATTTT

d_gene: TRBD1
abundance: -
j_gene: TRBJ1-2
v_gene: TRBV3-1
CDR3aa: CASSPPGQEYGYTF
CDR3nt: TGTGCCAGCAGCCCTCCGGGACAGGAGTATGGCTACACCTTC

d_gene: TRBD2
abundance: few
j_gene: TRBJ2-5
v_gene: TRBV11-2
CDR3aa: CASSRETSGGARETQYF
CDR3nt: TGTGCCAGCAGCCGTGAGACTAGCGGGGGGGCCCGAGAGACCCAGTACTTC

d_gene: -
abundance: few
j_gene: TRBJ2-1
v_gene: TRBV3-1
CDR3aa: CASSQGLGELNEQFF
CDR3nt: TGTGCCAGCAGCCAAGGGTTGGGGGAACTCAATGAGCAGTTCTTC

d_gene: -
abundance: many
j_gene: TRBJ2-1
v_gene: TRBV29-1
CDR3aa: CSVGLSSYNEQFF
CDR3nt: TGCAGCGTTGGACTGAGCTCCTACAATGAGCAGTTCTTC

d_gene: -
abundance: many
j_gene: TRBJ2-3
v_gene: TRBV4-1
CDR3aa: CASSHHTEYTDTQYF
CDR3nt: TGCGCCAGCAGCCACCATACAGAGTACACAGATACGCAGTATTTT

d_gene: -
abundance: -
j_gene: TRBJ1-5
v_gene: TRBV4-1
CDR3aa: CASSQDGGVQPQHF
CDR3nt: TGCGCCAGCAGCCAAGATGGGGGGGTCCAGCCCCAGCATTTT

d_gene: -
abundance: -
j_gene: TRBJ2-1
v_gene: TRBV12-3/TRBV12-4
CDR3aa: CASSLEDRLGRGYNEQFF
CDR3nt: TGTGCCAGCAGTTTAGAGGACAGGCTAGGGAGGGGATACAATGAGCAGTTCTTC

d_gene: -
abundance: few
j_gene: TRBJ2-1
v_gene: TRBV27
CDR3aa: CASSLGEAPNEQFF
CDR3nt: TGTGCCAGCAGTTTGGGGGAGGCCCCCAATGAGCAGTTCTTC

d_gene: -
abundance: -
j_gene: TRBJ1-1
v_gene: TRBV6-2/TRBV6-3
CDR3aa: CASSYGYNTEAFF
CDR3nt: TGTGCCAGCAGTTACGGGTATAACACTGAAGCTTTCTTT

d_gene: -
abundance: many
j_gene: TRBJ1-2
v_gene: TRBV29-1
CDR3aa: CSVEKWGGFYGYTF
CDR3nt: TGCAGCGTTGAAAAATGGGGCGGCTTCTATGGCTACACCTTC

d_gene: -
abundance: -
j_gene: TRBJ2-1
v_gene: TRBV7-8
CDR3aa: CASSLGSGSDPTNEQFF
CDR3nt: TGTGCCAGCAGCTTAGGGTCTGGGAGCGACCCTACCAATGAGCAGTTCTTC

d_gene: -
abundance: few
j_gene: TRBJ1-1
v_gene: TRBV5-1
CDR3aa: CASSRTGLNTEAFF
CDR3nt: TGCGCCAGCAGCCGTACCGGACTCAACACTGAAGCTTTCTTT

d_gene: -
abundance: few
j_gene: TRBJ2-7
v_gene: TRBV3-1
CDR3aa: CASSPQWEADEQYF
CDR3nt: TGTGCCAGCAGCCCCCAGTGGGAGGCGGACGAGCAGTACTTC

d_gene: -
abundance: -
j_gene: TRBJ2-5
v_gene: TRBV7-9
CDR3aa: CASSLDSAETQYF
CDR3nt: TGTGCCAGCAGCTTAGATAGCGCAGAGACCCAGTACTTC

d_gene: -
abundance: many
j_gene: TRBJ1-6
v_gene: TRBV12-3/TRBV12-4
CDR3aa: CASSFQWDTPFIPLHF
CDR3nt: TGTGCCAGCAGTTTCCAATGGGACACACCTTTTATTCCCCTCCACTTT

d_gene: TRBD2
abundance: -
j_gene: TRBJ2-3
v_gene: TRBV7-9
CDR3aa: CASSLGGTGGQYF
CDR3nt: TGTGCCAGCAGCTTAGGTGGGACGGGAGGGCAGTATTTT

d_gene: -
abundance: -
j_gene: TRBJ2-1
v_gene: TRBV12-3/TRBV12-4
CDR3aa: CASSQIGSGPYNEQFF
CDR3nt: TGTGCCAGCAGCCAAATAGGGTCCGGACCCTACAATGAGCAGTTCTTC

d_gene: TRBD1
abundance: few
j_gene: TRBJ1-1
v_gene: TRBV20-1
CDR3aa: CSAGDRDDTEAFF
CDR3nt: TGCAGTGCTGGGGACAGGGATGACACTGAAGCTTTCTTT

d_gene: -
abundance: -
j_gene: TRBJ2-1
v_gene: TRBV4-3
CDR3aa: CASSRSRSGGGDNEQFF
CDR3nt: TGCGCCAGCAGCCGTTCTAGGTCCGGAGGGGGGGACAATGAGCAGTTCTTC

d_gene: -
abundance: many
j_gene: TRBJ2-7
v_gene: TRBV4-1
CDR3aa: CASSQGQLYEQQYF
CDR3nt: TGCGCCAGCAGCCAAGGGCAGCTCTACGAGCAGCAGTACTTC

d_gene: -
abundance: few
j_gene: TRBJ1-1
v_gene: TRBV11-2
CDR3aa: CASSLDSGTSFF
CDR3nt: TGTGCCAGCAGCTTAGATTCCGGGACATCTTTCTTT

d_gene: -
abundance: many
j_gene: TRBJ1-6
v_gene: TRBV7-9
CDR3aa: CASSVSNSPLHF
CDR3nt: TGTGCCAGCAGCGTATCAAATTCACCCCTCCACTTT

d_gene: -
abundance: many
j_gene: TRBJ1-5
v_gene: TRBV11-2
CDR3aa: CASSLVSLTEYSNQPQHF
CDR3nt: TGTGCCAGCAGCTTAGTCTCCCTTACAGAATATAGCAATCAGCCCCAGCATTTT

d_gene: TRBD2
abundance: -
j_gene: TRBJ2-1
v_gene: TRBV4-3
CDR3aa: CASSQLAGVRDEQFF
CDR3nt: TGCGCCAGCAGCCAACTAGCGGGAGTGCGGGATGAGCAGTTCTTC

d_gene: -
abundance: -
j_gene: TRBJ2-7
v_gene: TRBV7-2
CDR3aa: CASSYGVGIDEQYF
CDR3nt: TGTGCCAGCAGCTACGGCGTGGGTATCGACGAGCAGTACTTC

d_gene: -
abundance: -
j_gene: TRBJ2-7
v_gene: TRBV5-1
CDR3aa: CASSFEDTYEQYF
CDR3nt: TGCGCCAGCAGCTTTGAGGACACCTACGAGCAGTACTTC

d_gene: -
abundance: few
j_gene: TRBJ2-3
v_gene: TRBV19
CDR3aa: CASSPWTTSTDTQYF
CDR3nt: TGTGCCAGTAGCCCTTGGACAACTAGCACAGATACGCAGTATTTT

d_gene: TRBD1
abundance: -
j_gene: TRBJ1-1
v_gene: TRBV3-1
CDR3aa: CASSLRQGKNTEAFF
CDR3nt: TGTGCCAGCAGCCTAAGACAGGGGAAGAACACTGAAGCTTTCTTT

d_gene: TRBD1
abundance: few
j_gene: TRBJ2-1
v_gene: TRBV29-1
CDR3aa: CSAVPGGNEQFF
CDR3nt: TGCAGCGCTGTACCAGGGGGAAATGAGCAGTTCTTC

d_gene: -
abundance: -
j_gene: TRBJ2-7
v_gene: TRBV4-3
CDR3aa: CASSQNSGAYEQYF
CDR3nt: TGCGCCAGCAGCCAAAATAGCGGCGCCTACGAGCAGTACTTC

d_gene: TRBD2
abundance: few
j_gene: TRBJ2-1
v_gene: TRBV7-8
CDR3aa: CASSLRWIGTSDNEQFF
CDR3nt: TGTGCCAGCAGCTTAAGGTGGATTGGGACTAGCGACAATGAGCAGTTCTTC

d_gene: -
abundance: -
j_gene: TRBJ2-1
v_gene: TRBV20-1
CDR3aa: CSARPPEGADEQFF
CDR3nt: TGCAGTGCTAGACCCCCGGAGGGAGCGGATGAGCAGTTCTTC

d_gene: -
abundance: -
j_gene: TRBJ1-4
v_gene: TRBV11-2
CDR3aa: CASSLSVRNEKLFF
CDR3nt: TGTGCCAGCAGCTTAAGTGTACGTAATGAAAAACTGTTTTTT

d_gene: -
abundance: few
j_gene: TRBJ2-7
v_gene: TRBV6-1
CDR3aa: CGVLGQYYEQYF
CDR3nt: TGTGGCGTGCTGGGGCAGTACTACGAGCAGTACTTC

d_gene: -
abundance: many
j_gene: TRBJ2-2
v_gene: TRBV5-1
CDR3aa: CASSLEGPPGELFF
CDR3nt: TGCGCCAGCAGCTTGGAGGGCCCCCCCGGGGAGCTGTTTTTT

d_gene: -
abundance: -
j_gene: TRBJ2-1
v_gene: TRBV4-1
CDR3aa: CARSHTVRGPNNEQFF
CDR3nt: TGCGCCAGGAGCCATACCGTACGGGGGCCCAACAATGAGCAGTTCTTC

d_gene: TRBD2
abundance: -
j_gene: TRBJ2-5
v_gene: TRBV6-5
CDR3aa: CASSYILAGGQETQYF
CDR3nt: TGTGCCAGCAGTTACATACTAGCGGGGGGGCAAGAGACCCAGTACTTC

d_gene: TRBD2
abundance: few
j_gene: TRBJ2-1
v_gene: TRBV20-1
CDR3aa: CSARGTSVYNEQFF
CDR3nt: TGCAGTGCTAGAGGGACTAGCGTGTACAATGAGCAGTTCTTC

d_gene: -
abundance: -
j_gene: TRBJ2-3
v_gene: TRBV7-9
CDR3aa: CASSLPGTLPGTDTQYF
CDR3nt: TGTGCCAGCAGCTTACCCGGGACCCTGCCCGGAACAGATACGCAGTATTTT

d_gene: TRBD2
abundance: few
j_gene: TRBJ2-5
v_gene: TRBV30
CDR3aa: CAWSGGLAGPGETQYF
CDR3nt: TGTGCCTGGAGTGGTGGGCTAGCGGGACCGGGAGAGACCCAGTACTTC

d_gene: -
abundance: -
j_gene: TRBJ2-2
v_gene: TRBV6-5
CDR3aa: CASSYLGEGTGELFF
CDR3nt: TGTGCCAGCAGTTACCTGGGTGAGGGCACCGGGGAGCTGTTTTTT

d_gene: -
abundance: few
j_gene: TRBJ2-1
v_gene: TRBV6-1
CDR3aa: CASRSPRGSFDEQFF
CDR3nt: TGTGCCAGCAGATCTCCCCGCGGGTCCTTCGATGAGCAGTTCTTC

d_gene: -
abundance: -
j_gene: TRBJ2-1
v_gene: TRBV12-3/TRBV12-4
CDR3aa: CASSLPAGAEQFF
CDR3nt: TGTGCCAGCAGTTTACCGGCCGGGGCTGAGCAGTTCTTC

d_gene: -
abundance: -
j_gene: TRBJ2-1
v_gene: TRBV19
CDR3aa: CASSIDFQLDLRYIYNEQFF
CDR3nt: TGTGCCAGTAGTATAGATTTTCAACTGGACCTAAGATATATCTACAATGAGCAGTTCTTC

d_gene: -
abundance: -
j_gene: TRBJ2-4
v_gene: TRBV2
CDR3aa: CASSDGQGEGKNIQYF
CDR3nt: TGTGCCAGCAGTGATGGGCAGGGTGAGGGCAAAAACATTCAGTACTTC

d_gene: TRBD2
abundance: -
j_gene: TRBJ2-2
v_gene: TRBV20-1
CDR3aa: CSGRGLAGDPGELFF
CDR3nt: TGCAGTGGTAGAGGACTAGCGGGAGACCCCGGGGAGCTGTTTTTT

d_gene: TRBD2
abundance: -
j_gene: TRBJ2-5
v_gene: TRBV29-1
CDR3aa: CSYEGVAGVWETQYF
CDR3nt: TGCAGCTACGAAGGGGTAGCGGGAGTTTGGGAGACCCAGTACTTC

d_gene: TRBD2
abundance: -
j_gene: TRBJ2-1
v_gene: TRBV12-3/TRBV12-4
CDR3aa: CASSLPGLAGPEQFF
CDR3nt: TGTGCCAGCAGTTTACCTGGACTAGCGGGACCTGAGCAGTTCTTC

d_gene: -
abundance: -
j_gene: TRBJ2-7
v_gene: TRBV6-1
CDR3aa: CASRPGAWSSYEQYF
CDR3nt: TGTGCCAGTCGACCAGGGGCCTGGTCCTCCTACGAGCAGTACTTC

d_gene: -
abundance: few
j_gene: TRBJ2-5
v_gene: TRBV7-8
CDR3aa: CASSLGAETEYQETQYF
CDR3nt: TGTGCCAGCAGCTTAGGGGCAGAGACCGAGTACCAAGAGACCCAGTACTTC

d_gene: -
abundance: once
j_gene: TRBJ2-7
v_gene: TRBV29-1
CDR3aa: CSAFRDSSCEQYF
CDR3nt: TGCAGCGCCTTCCGGGACTCGTCCTGCGAGCAGTACTTC

d_gene: TRBD2
abundance: once
j_gene: TRBJ2-7
v_gene: TRBV7-9
CDR3aa: CASSLGGGLYEQYF
CDR3nt: TGTGCCAGCAGCTTAGGGGGGGGTCTATACGAGCAGTACTTC

d_gene: TRBD2
abundance: once
j_gene: TRBJ2-3
v_gene: TRBV4-3
CDR3aa: CASSQEGAGSTDTQYF
CDR3nt: TGCGCCAGCAGCCAAGAAGGAGCGGGAAGCACAGATACGCAGTATTTT

d_gene: -
abundance: -
j_gene: TRBJ2-3
v_gene: TRBV10-3
CDR3aa: CAIAGEGQGTDTQYF
CDR3nt: TGTGCCATCGCTGGGGAGGGACAGGGCACAGATACGCAGTATTTT

d_gene: -
abundance: -
j_gene: TRBJ2-7
v_gene: TRBV28
CDR3aa: CASSLLGLEQYF
CDR3nt: TGTGCCAGCAGTTTGTTGGGGCTCGAGCAGTACTTC

d_gene: -
abundance: -
j_gene: TRBJ1-1
v_gene: TRBV15
CDR3aa: CATSPPYLNTEAFF
CDR3nt: TGTGCCACCAGCCCTCCTTACCTGAACACTGAAGCTTTCTTT

d_gene: TRBD1
abundance: few
j_gene: TRBJ2-1
v_gene: TRBV27
CDR3aa: CASRAGGMSSYNEQFF
CDR3nt: TGTGCCAGCAGAGCAGGGGGCATGAGCTCCTACAATGAGCAGTTCTTC

d_gene: TRBD2
abundance: -
j_gene: TRBJ2-7
v_gene: TRBV20-1
CDR3aa: CSASSSGFPYEQYF
CDR3nt: TGCAGTGCTAGCTCTAGCGGGTTCCCCTACGAGCAGTACTTC